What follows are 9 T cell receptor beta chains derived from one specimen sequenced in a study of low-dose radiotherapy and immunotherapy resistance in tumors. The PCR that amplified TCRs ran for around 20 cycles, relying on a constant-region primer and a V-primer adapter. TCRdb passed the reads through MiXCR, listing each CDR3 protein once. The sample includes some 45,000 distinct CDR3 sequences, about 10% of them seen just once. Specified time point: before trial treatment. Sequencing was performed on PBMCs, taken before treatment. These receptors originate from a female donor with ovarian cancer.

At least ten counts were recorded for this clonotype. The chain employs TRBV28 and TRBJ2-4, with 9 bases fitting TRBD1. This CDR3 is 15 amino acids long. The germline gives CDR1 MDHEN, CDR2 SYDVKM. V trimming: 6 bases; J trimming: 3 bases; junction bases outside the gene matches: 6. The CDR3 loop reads CASRLQGASKNIQYF. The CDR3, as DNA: TGTGCCAGCAGGCTACAGGGGGCTAGCAAAAACATTCAGTACTTC.

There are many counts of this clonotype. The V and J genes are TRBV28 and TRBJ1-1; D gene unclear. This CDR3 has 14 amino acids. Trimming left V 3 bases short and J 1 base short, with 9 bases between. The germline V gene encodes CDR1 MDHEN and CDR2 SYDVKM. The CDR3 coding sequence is TGTGCCAGCAGTTTGGTACAACAGAACACTGAAGCTTTCTTT. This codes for CASSLVQQNTEAFF.

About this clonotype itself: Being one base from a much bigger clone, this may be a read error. The CDR3 bases are TGTGCCAGCAGGACAGAGCCGTATAGCAATCAGCCCCAGCATTTT. This codes for CASRTEPYSNQPQHF. The chain combines TRBV28 with TRBJ1-5, with a weak D call TRBD1 (5 bases). Trimming cost V 6 bases and J 0 bases, with 12 bases left between them. Germline loops: CDR1 MDHEN, CDR2 SYDVKM. There are 15 residues in the CDR3.

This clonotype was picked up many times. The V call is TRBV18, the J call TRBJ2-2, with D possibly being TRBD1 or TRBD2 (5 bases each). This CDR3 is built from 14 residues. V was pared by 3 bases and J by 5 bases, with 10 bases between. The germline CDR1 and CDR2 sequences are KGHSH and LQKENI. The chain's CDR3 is CASSPRGTTGELFF. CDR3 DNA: TGTGCCAGCTCACCGAGGGGAACGACCGGGGAGCTGTTTTTT.

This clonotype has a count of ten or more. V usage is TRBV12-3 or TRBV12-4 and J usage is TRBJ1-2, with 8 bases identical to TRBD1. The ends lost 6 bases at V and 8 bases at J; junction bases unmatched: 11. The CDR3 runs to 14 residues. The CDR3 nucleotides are TGTGCCAGCAGCTTCCCCGACAGGGGAAAGGGCTACACCTTC. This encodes CASSFPDRGKGYTF.

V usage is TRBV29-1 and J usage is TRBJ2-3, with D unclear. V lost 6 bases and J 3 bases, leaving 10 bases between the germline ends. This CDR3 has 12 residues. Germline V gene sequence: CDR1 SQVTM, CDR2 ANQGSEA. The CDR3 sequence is CSVRARTDTQYF. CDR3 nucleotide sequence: TGCAGCGTACGGGCCCGTACAGATACGCAGTATTTT.

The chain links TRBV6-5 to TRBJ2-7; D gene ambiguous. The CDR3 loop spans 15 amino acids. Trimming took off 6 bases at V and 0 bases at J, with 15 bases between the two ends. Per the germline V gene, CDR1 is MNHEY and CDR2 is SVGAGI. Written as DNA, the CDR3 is TGTGCCAGCAGCTCGGGCAGGAGACCCTCCTACGAGCAGTACTTC. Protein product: CASSSGRRPSYEQYF.

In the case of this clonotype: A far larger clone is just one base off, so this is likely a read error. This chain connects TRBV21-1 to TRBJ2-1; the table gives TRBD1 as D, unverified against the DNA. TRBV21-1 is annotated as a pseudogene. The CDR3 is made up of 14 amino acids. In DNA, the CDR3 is TGTGCCAGCAGCAGGGAAGGGGGCGGATCAGAGCAGTTCTTC. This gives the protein CASSREGGGSEQFF.

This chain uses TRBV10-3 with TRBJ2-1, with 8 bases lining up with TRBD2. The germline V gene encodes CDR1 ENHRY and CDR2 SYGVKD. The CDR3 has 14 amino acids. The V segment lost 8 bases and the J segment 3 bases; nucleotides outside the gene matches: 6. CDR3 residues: CAIEKGTSYNEQFF. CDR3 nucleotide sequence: TGTGCCATCGAAAAGGGGACTAGCTACAATGAGCAGTTCTTC.